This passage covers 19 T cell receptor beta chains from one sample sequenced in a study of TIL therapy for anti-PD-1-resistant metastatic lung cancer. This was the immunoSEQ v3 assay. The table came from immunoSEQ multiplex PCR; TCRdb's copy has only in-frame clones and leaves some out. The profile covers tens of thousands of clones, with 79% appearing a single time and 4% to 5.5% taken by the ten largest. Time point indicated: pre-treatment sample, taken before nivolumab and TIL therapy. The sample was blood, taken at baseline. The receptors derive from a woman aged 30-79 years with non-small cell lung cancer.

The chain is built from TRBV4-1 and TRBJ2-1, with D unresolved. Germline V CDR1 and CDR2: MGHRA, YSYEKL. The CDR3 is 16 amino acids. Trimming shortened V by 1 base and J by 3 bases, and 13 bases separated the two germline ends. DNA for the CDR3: TGCGCCAGCAGCCAAGTGCGACTCTTAATCTACAATGAGCAGTTCTTC. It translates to CASSQVRLLIYNEQFF.

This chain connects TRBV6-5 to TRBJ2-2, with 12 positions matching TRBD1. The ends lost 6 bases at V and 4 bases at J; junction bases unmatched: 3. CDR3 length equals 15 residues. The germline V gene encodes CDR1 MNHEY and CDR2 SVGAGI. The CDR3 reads CASRGQGAGTGELFF. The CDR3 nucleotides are TGTGCCAGCAGGGGACAGGGGGCGGGCACCGGGGAGCTGTTTTTT.

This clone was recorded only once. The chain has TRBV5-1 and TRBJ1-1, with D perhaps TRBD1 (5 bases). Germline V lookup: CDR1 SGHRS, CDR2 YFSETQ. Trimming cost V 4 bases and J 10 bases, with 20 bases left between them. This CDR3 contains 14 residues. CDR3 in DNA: TGCGCCAGCAGCCCCGACAGCGGGCTCACCGCAGCTTTCTTT. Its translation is CASSPDSGLTAAFF.

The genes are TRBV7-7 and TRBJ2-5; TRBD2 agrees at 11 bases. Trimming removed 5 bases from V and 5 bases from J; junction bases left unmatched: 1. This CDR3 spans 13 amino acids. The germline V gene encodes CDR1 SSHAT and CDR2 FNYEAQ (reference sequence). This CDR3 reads CASSTSGGETQYF. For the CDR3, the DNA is TGTGCCAGCAGCACTAGCGGGGGTGAGACCCAGTACTTC.

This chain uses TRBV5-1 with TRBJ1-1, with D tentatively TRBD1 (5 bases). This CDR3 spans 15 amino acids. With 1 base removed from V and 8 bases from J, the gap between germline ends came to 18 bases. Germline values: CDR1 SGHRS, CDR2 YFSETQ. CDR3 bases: TGCGCCAGCAGCTTGTCGTTTATGATGGGACGGGAAGCTTTCTTT. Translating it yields CASSLSFMMGREAFF.

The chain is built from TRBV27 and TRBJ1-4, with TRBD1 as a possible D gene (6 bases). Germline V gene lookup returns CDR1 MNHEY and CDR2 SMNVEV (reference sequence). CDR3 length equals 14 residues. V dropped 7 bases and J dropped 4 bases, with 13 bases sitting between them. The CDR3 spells CASKGGRDNEKLFF. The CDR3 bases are TGTGCCAGCAAAGGGGGACGGGATAATGAAAAACTGTTTTTT.

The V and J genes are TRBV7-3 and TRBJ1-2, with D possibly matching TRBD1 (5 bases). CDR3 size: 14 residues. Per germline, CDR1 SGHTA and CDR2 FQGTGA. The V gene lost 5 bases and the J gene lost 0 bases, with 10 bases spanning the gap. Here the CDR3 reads CASSEDSTNYGYTF. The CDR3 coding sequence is TGTGCCAGCAGCGAAGACAGTACTAACTATGGCTACACCTTC.

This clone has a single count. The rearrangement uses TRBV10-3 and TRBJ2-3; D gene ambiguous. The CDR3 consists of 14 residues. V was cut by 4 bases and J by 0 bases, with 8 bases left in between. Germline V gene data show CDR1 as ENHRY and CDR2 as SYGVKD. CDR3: CAISVAPSTDTQYF. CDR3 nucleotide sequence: TGTGCCATCAGTGTGGCGCCTAGCACAGATACGCAGTATTTT.

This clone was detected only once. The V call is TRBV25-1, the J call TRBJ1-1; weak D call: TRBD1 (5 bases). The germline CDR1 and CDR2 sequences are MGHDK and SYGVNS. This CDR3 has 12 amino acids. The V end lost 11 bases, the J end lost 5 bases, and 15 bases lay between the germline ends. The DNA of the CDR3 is TGTGCCGCGGCCGGGGGGAGTACTGAAGCTTTCTTT. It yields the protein CAAAGGSTEAFF.

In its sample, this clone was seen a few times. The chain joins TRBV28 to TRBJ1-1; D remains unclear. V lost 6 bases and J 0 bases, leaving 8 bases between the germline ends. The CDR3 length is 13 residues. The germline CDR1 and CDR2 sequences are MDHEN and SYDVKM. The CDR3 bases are TGTGCCAGCAGGCCAAATATGAACACTGAAGCTTTCTTT. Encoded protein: CASRPNMNTEAFF.

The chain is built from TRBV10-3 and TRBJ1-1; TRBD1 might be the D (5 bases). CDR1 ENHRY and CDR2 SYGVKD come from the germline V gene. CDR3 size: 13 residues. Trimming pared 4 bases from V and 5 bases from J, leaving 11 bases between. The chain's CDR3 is CAISGGVRTEAFF. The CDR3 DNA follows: TGTGCCATCAGTGGAGGGGTAAGAACTGAAGCTTTCTTT.

The CDR3, as DNA: TGTGCCAGCAGCTCAGGGGAAGGTGGAAACACCATATATTTT. Amino acids: CASSSGEGGNTIYF. J is TRBJ1-3 and V is TRBV7-2, with a possible D match to TRBD1 (6 bases). Trimming removed 4 bases at V and 3 bases at J, with 10 bases between. Germline V gene lookup returns CDR1 SGHTA and CDR2 FQGNSA. This CDR3 is 14 amino acids long.

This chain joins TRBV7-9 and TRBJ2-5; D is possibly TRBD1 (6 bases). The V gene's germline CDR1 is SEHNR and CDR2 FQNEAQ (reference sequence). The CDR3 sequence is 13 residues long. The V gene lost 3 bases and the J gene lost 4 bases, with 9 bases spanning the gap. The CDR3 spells CASSLVGGETQYF. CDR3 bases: TGTGCCAGCAGCTTGGTAGGGGGAGAGACCCAGTACTTC. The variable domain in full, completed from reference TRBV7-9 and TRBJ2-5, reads DTGVSQNPRHKITKRGQNVTFRCDPISEHNRLYWYRQTLGQGPEFLTYFQNEAQLEKSRLLSDRFSAERPKGSFSTLEIQRTEQGDSAMYLCASSLVGGETQYFGPGTRLLVL.

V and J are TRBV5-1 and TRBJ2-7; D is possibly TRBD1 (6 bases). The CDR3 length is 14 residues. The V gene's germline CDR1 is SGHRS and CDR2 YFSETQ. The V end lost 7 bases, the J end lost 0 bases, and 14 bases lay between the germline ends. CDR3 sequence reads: CASRSGASSYEQYF. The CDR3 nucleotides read TGCGCCAGCCGGTCAGGGGCAAGCTCCTACGAGCAGTACTTC. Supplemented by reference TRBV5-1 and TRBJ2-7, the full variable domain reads KAGVTQTPRYLIKTRGQQVTLSCSPISGHRSVSWYQQTPGQGLQFLFEYFSETQRNKGNFPGRFSGRQFSNSRSEMNVSTLELGDSALYLCASRSGASSYEQYFGPGTRLTVT.

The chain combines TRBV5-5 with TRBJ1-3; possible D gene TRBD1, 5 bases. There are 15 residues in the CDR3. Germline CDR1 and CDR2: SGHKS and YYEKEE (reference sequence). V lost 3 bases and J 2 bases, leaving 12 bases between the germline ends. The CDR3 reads CASSSFGGTGNTIYF. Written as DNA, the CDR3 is TGTGCCAGCAGCTCCTTTGGGGGTACTGGAAACACCATATATTTT.

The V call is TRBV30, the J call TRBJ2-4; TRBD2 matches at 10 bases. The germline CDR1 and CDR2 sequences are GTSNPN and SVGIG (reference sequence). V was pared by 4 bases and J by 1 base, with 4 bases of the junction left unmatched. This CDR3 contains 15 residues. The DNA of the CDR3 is TGTGCCTGGACTAGCGGGGGAAGGGCCAAAAACATTCAGTACTTC. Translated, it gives CAWTSGGRAKNIQYF.

In DNA, the CDR3 is TGTGCCTGGAGTCGAATTGGGGAAGCTTTCTTT. This gives the protein CAWSRIGEAFF. The chain couples TRBV30 to TRBJ1-1; no definite D call. The germline V gene has CDR1 GTSNPN and CDR2 SVGIG (reference sequence). This CDR3 spans 11 amino acids. Trimming shortened V by 2 bases and J by 8 bases, and 9 bases separated the two germline ends.

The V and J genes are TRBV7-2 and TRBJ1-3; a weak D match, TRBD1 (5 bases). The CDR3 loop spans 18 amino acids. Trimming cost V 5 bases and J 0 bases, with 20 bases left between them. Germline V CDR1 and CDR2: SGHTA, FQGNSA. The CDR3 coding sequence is TGTGCCAGCAGCCAAATGACCGGGACTTCCAGCTCTGGAAACACCATATATTTT. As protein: CASSQMTGTSSSGNTIYF.

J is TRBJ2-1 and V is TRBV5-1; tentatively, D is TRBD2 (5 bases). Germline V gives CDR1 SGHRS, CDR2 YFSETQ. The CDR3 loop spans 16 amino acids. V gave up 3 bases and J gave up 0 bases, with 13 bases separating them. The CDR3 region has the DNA TGCGCCAGCAGCTCGCCTAGCAGGAGCTCCTACAATGAGCAGTTCTTC. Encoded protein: CASSSPSRSSYNEQFF.